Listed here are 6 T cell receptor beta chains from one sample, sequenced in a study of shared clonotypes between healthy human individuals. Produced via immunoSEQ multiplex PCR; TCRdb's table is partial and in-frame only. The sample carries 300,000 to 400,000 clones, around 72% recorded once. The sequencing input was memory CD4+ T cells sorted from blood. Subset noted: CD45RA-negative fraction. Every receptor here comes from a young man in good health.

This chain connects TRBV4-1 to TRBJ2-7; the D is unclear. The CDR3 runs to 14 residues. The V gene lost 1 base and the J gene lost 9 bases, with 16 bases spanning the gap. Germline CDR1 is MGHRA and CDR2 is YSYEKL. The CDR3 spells CASSQVLQTRTQYF. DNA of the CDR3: TGCGCCAGCAGCCAAGTTTTACAGACCCGGACGCAGTACTTC.

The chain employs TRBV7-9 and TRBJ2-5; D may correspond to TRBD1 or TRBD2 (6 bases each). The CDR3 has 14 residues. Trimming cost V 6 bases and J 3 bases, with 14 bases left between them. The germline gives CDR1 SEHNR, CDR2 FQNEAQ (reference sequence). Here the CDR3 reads CASRSWGAKETQYF. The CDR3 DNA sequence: TGTGCCAGCAGGTCCTGGGGGGCGAAAGAGACCCAGTACTTC. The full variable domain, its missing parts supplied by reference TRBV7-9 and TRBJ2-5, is DTGVSQNPRHKITKRGQNVTFRCDPISEHNRLYWYRQTLGQGPEFLTYFQNEAQLEKSRLLSDRFSAERPKGSFSTLEIQRTEQGDSAMYLCASRSWGAKETQYFGPGTRLLVL.

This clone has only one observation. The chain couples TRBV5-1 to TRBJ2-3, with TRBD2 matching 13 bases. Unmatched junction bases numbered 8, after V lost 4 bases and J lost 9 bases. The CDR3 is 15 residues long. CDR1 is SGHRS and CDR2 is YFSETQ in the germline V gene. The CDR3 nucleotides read TGCGCCAGCAGCCCAGGACTAGCGGGAGTTTACACGCAGTATTTT. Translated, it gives CASSPGLAGVYTQYF.

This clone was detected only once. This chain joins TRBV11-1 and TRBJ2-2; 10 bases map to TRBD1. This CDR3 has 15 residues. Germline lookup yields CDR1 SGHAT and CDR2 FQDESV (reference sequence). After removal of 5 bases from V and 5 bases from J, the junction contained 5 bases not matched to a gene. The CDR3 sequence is CASSGGQGITGELFF. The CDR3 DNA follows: TGTGCCAGCAGCGGGGGACAGGGGATTACCGGGGAGCTGTTTTTT.

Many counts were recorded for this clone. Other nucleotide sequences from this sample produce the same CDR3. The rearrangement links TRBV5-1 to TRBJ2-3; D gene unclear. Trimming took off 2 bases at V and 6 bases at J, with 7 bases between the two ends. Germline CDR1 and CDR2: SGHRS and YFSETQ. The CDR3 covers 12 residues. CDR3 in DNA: TGCGCCAGCAGCTTAAGTTCGGATACGCAGTATTTT. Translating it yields CASSLSSDTQYF. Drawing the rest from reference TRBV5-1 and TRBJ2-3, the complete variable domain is KAGVTQTPRYLIKTRGQQVTLSCSPISGHRSVSWYQQTPGQGLQFLFEYFSETQRNKGNFPGRFSGRQFSNSRSEMNVSTLELGDSALYLCASSLSSDTQYFGPGTRLTVL.

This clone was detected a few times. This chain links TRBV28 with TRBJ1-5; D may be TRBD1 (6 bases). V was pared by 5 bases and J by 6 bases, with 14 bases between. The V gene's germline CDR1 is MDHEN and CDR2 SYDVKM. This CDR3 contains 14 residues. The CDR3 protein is CASSITGYRQPQHF. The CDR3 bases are TGTGCCAGCAGTATCACAGGGTACCGTCAGCCCCAGCATTTT.